These 31 T cell receptor beta chains share one sample of origin, sequenced in a study of CD8 T cells in ankylosing spondylitis. Using its own MiXCR run on the 5' RACE reads, TCRdb lists one record per CDR3 protein. This table holds 350,000 to 400,000 distinct CDR3 sequences, approximately 22% found once. The sequenced sample consisted of blood, either unsorted or a sorted T cell fraction (not recorded which). The receptors shown here come from a male donor with ankylosing spondylitis or in good health (not recorded which).

This clonotype was counted only a few times. The genes are TRBV4-2 and TRBJ2-7, with D maybe TRBD2 (5 bases). Germline loops: CDR1 LGHNA, CDR2 YNFKEQ. This CDR3 is built from 14 residues. The V end was cut by 0 bases, the J end by 6 bases, with 12 bases between. The CDR3 DNA reads as TGTGCCAGCAGCCAAGATAGTTACGGGATCGAGCAGTACTTC. It is translated as CASSQDSYGIEQYF.

The rearrangement links TRBV28 to TRBJ2-4; 7 bases are a match to TRBD2. The length of the CDR3 is 14 residues. The ends lost 3 bases at V and 6 bases at J; junction bases unmatched: 5. Germline V gene data show CDR1 as MDHEN and CDR2 as SYDVKM. This CDR3 reads CASSFSSGANIQYF. Here the CDR3 DNA reads TGTGCCAGCAGTTTCTCCAGCGGGGCAAACATTCAGTACTTC.

CDR3 protein: CAISEAVEVNEQFF. The DNA for the CDR3 is TGTGCCATCAGTGAGGCGGTAGAGGTCAATGAGCAGTTCTTC. The genes are TRBV10-3 and TRBJ2-1; the D is unclear. The germline V gene encodes CDR1 ENHRY and CDR2 SYGVKD. The CDR3 is 14 residues long. Trimming removed 2 bases at V and 6 bases at J, with 11 bases between.

J is TRBJ2-1 and V is TRBV20-1; 13 bases are a match to TRBD2. CDR1 and CDR2 from the germline V gene are DFQATT and SNEGSKA (reference sequence). J was trimmed by 4 bases and V by 6 bases; bases with no gene match: 6. This CDR3 has 15 amino acids. The CDR3 loop is CSAASGLAGYNEQFF. CDR3 DNA: TGCAGTGCGGCGTCGGGACTAGCGGGGTACAATGAGCAGTTCTTC.

This sequence joins TRBV6-1 and TRBJ2-1; D remains unclear. The ends were cut back, 9 bases at V and 0 bases at J, with 12 bases in the middle. The CDR3 is made up of 14 amino acids. Per germline, CDR1 MNHNS and CDR2 SASEGT. CDR3 region: CASYWTSSYNEQFF. The CDR3 DNA reads as TGTGCCAGTTACTGGACCTCCTCCTACAATGAGCAGTTCTTC.

The rearrangement uses TRBV5-5 and TRBJ2-7, with a tentative D call TRBD2 (6 bases). Germline values: CDR1 SGHKS, CDR2 YYEKEE (reference sequence). V lost 0 bases and J 3 bases, leaving 22 bases between the germline ends. The CDR3 covers 18 residues. CDR3 sequence: CASSLAFVEVRGIYEQYF. CDR3 coding DNA: TGTGCCAGCAGCTTGGCCTTTGTCGAAGTACGCGGGATCTACGAGCAGTACTTC.

This clonotype has a handful of counts. V gene TRBV20-1 combines with J gene TRBJ2-7; TRBD2 matches 8 bases. The CDR3 length is 12 residues. In germline, CDR1 is DFQATT, CDR2 SNEGSKA (reference sequence). Germline trimming cut 6 bases from V and 4 bases from J; bases unmatched to any gene: 5. The CDR3 DNA reads TGCAGTGCGCGGGGGGCGGCGTACGAGCAGTACTTC. It translates to CSARGAAYEQYF.

This chain uses TRBV27 with TRBJ2-3, with D maybe TRBD1 (6 bases). Trimming removed 6 bases from V and 2 bases from J, with 12 bases in between. The CDR3 is 14 amino acids. The germline V gene has CDR1 MNHEY and CDR2 SMNVEV (reference sequence). Here the CDR3 reads CASRTTGLTDTQYF. As DNA, the CDR3 is TGTGCCAGCAGGACCACAGGGCTCACAGATACGCAGTATTTT.

This sequence joins TRBV5-6 and TRBJ2-5, with no clear D. Germline assignment: CDR1 SGHDT and CDR2 YYEEEE. The CDR3 loop spans 14 amino acids. Trimming pared 0 bases from V and 5 bases from J, leaving 11 bases between. CDR3 in DNA: TGTGCCAGCAGCTTGGTTGCGACTCGGGAGACCCAGTACTTC. It codes for CASSLVATRETQYF.

This sequence joins TRBV28 and TRBJ2-1; no reliable D call. There are 14 residues in the CDR3. V dropped 7 bases and J dropped 5 bases, with 15 bases sitting between them. CDR1 and CDR2 from the germline V gene are MDHEN and SYDVKM. The CDR3, as DNA: TGTGCCAGCACCTCCTGGCAGACTGACAATGAGCAGTTCTTC. Translating it yields CASTSWQTDNEQFF.

The chain is built from TRBV6-1 and TRBJ2-5; 8 bases are shared with TRBD1. CDR1 is MNHNS, CDR2 SASEGT, per germline. With V trimmed by 2 bases and J by 5 bases, 7 bases remained unmatched. The CDR3 is made up of 15 amino acids. CDR3 protein: CASSETPGGRETQYF. Here the CDR3 DNA reads TGTGCCAGCAGTGAAACCCCAGGGGGCCGCGAGACCCAGTACTTC.

This clonotype was seen a handful of times. Here the CDR3 reads CASSVTGGLGETQYF. In DNA form, the CDR3 reads TGTGCCAGCTCGGTTACAGGGGGCCTGGGGGAGACCCAGTACTTC. The chain carries TRBV28 and TRBJ2-5; 9 bases are a match to TRBD1. CDR1 is MDHEN, CDR2 SYDVKM, per germline. Trimming at V came to 8 bases and at J to 5 bases, leaving 12 bases not matched to a gene. There are 15 residues in the CDR3.

The chain couples TRBV12-3 or TRBV12-4 to TRBJ2-7; 8 bases line up with TRBD2. V was clipped by 3 bases and J by 5 bases; unmatched bases: 3. The CDR3 is 13 amino acids. The CDR3 nucleotides are TGTGCCAGCAGTTTCGGGGGGGATAACGAGCAGTACTTC. Amino acid sequence: CASSFGGDNEQYF.

As for this clonotype: The junction departs from germline at one end; a sequencing error may be responsible. The chain has TRBV6-5 and TRBJ1-1; D gene unclear. This CDR3 has 14 amino acids. CDR1 and CDR2 from the germline V gene are MNHEY and SVGAGI. The CDR3 protein is CASSHSRVGTEAFF. DNA of the CDR3: TGTGCCAGCAGTCACTCACGGGTGGGCACTGAAGCTTTCTTT.

The V call is TRBV7-9, the J call TRBJ2-7; D might be TRBD1 (6 bases). Germline assignment: CDR1 SEHNR and CDR2 FQNEAQ (reference sequence). The CDR3 has 15 residues. V was pared by 1 base and J by 0 bases, with 10 bases between. CDR3 sequence (DNA): TGTGCCAGCAGCTTAGAGGGACAATTCTCCTACGAGCAGTACTTC. This sequence encodes CASSLEGQFSYEQYF.

This chain connects TRBV7-2 to TRBJ2-3; D possibly corresponds to TRBD2 (5 bases). Germline V gene sequence: CDR1 SGHTA, CDR2 FQGNSA. Deletions cut 1 base from V and 1 base from J, with 12 bases between. The CDR3 contains 16 residues. The CDR3 sequence: CASSLEADRRTDTQYF. CDR3 nucleotides: TGTGCCAGCAGCTTAGAAGCGGACCGGCGCACAGATACGCAGTATTTT.

This clonotype was picked up a small number of times. The V and J genes are TRBV2 and TRBJ2-7; no clear D gene. Germline CDR1 SNHLY, CDR2 FYNNEI. The CDR3 consists of 14 residues. V lost 3 bases and J lost 0, with 9 bases in between. For the CDR3, the DNA is TGTGCCAGCAGTGATTCGGACCTCTCCTACGAGCAGTACTTC. Translated: CASSDSDLSYEQYF.

A few counts support this clonotype. This chain links TRBV5-1 with TRBJ1-4; no reliable D call. Germline CDR1 and CDR2: SGHRS and YFSETQ. Trimming stripped 3 bases from V and 2 bases from J, with 14 bases between. This CDR3 is 16 amino acids long. In DNA form, the CDR3 reads TGCGCCAGCAGCTCCCCAAATGGTGATACTAATGAAAAACTGTTTTTT. Amino acids: CASSSPNGDTNEKLFF.

The chain combines TRBV12-3 or TRBV12-4 with TRBJ2-1, with 12 bases aligning to TRBD2. This CDR3 has 15 residues. After removal of 2 bases from V and 9 bases from J, the junction contained 5 bases not matched to a gene. The CDR3 DNA reads as TGTGCCAGCAGTTTACCTAGCGGGGGGGCGGCTGAGCAGTTCTTC. This codes for CASSLPSGGAAEQFF.

This clonotype was observed a handful of times. The chain recombines TRBV5-5 with TRBJ1-2; D is undetermined. Deletions cut 2 bases from V and 4 bases from J, with 15 bases between. Germline values: CDR1 SGHKS, CDR2 YYEKEE (reference sequence). The CDR3 runs to 15 residues. The CDR3 DNA is TGTGCCAGCAGCTTTCCGGGGATAGGGCGCTATGGCTACACCTTC. This translates into CASSFPGIGRYGYTF.

This sequence joins TRBV7-3 and TRBJ2-1; 12 nucleotides agree with TRBD2. After removal of 5 bases from V and 8 bases from J, the junction contained 19 bases not matched to a gene. The CDR3 has 19 residues. The germline V gene has CDR1 SGHTA and CDR2 FQGTGA. CDR3 nucleotide sequence: TGTGCCAGCAGCCCCCTAGCGGGGGGGCGTGAGGTGGTGGTAGATGAGCAGTTCTTC. Protein: CASSPLAGGREVVVDEQFF.

The V and J genes are TRBV6-1 and TRBJ2-7; tentatively, D is TRBD2 (5 bases). This CDR3 is built from 13 residues. Trimming took 6 bases from V and 4 from J, leaving 13 bases between them. CDR1 and CDR2 (germline): MNHNS, SASEGT. CDR3 sequence reads: CASSPQSGYEQYF. The CDR3 DNA follows: TGTGCCAGCAGCCCGCAGTCGGGATACGAGCAGTACTTC.

The chain links TRBV12-3 or TRBV12-4 to TRBJ2-2, with D possibly being TRBD1 (6 bases). V lost 5 bases and J lost 2, with 12 bases in between. This CDR3 comprises 15 residues. CDR3 DNA: TGTGCCAGCAGTCCGACAGGATACAACACCGGGGAGCTGTTTTTT. This translates into CASSPTGYNTGELFF.

The V call is TRBV7-9, the J call TRBJ2-7; D is unclear. This CDR3 has 16 residues. Germline V gives CDR1 SEHNR, CDR2 FQNEAQ (reference sequence). Trimming shortened V by 1 base and J by 0 bases, and 13 bases separated the two germline ends. CDR3 region: CASSLVSGLHSYEQYF. CDR3 DNA: TGTGCCAGCAGCTTAGTATCCGGTCTCCACTCCTACGAGCAGTACTTC.

The V call is TRBV4-2, the J call TRBJ2-7, with TRBD2 matching 7 bases. The V gene end was trimmed by 0 bases and the J gene end by 11 bases; junction bases not matched to a gene: 13. This CDR3 comprises 15 residues. CDR1 is LGHNA, CDR2 YNFKEQ, per germline. Written as DNA, the CDR3 is TGTGCCAGCAGCCAAGAATGGCTAGCGGATGAACGGGAGTACTTC. Protein sequence: CASSQEWLADEREYF.

This chain uses TRBV7-9 with TRBJ2-7, with TRBD1 identical over 8 bases. The junction had 6 bases not matched to a gene; V was cut back by 5 bases and J by 9 bases. Germline V gene sequence: CDR1 SEHNR, CDR2 FQNEAQ (reference sequence). This CDR3 is 12 amino acids long. The CDR3 DNA is TGTGCCAGCAGCCCGACAACAGGGGGGCAGTACTTC. It is translated as CASSPTTGGQYF. Looking up the rest from reference TRBV7-9 and TRBJ2-7 gives the full variable domain: DTGVSQNPRHKITKRGQNVTFRCDPISEHNRLYWYRQTLGQGPEFLTYFQNEAQLEKSRLLSDRFSAERPKGSFSTLEIQRTEQGDSAMYLCASSPTTGGQYFGPGTRLTVT.

V and J are TRBV14 and TRBJ1-2, with D possibly being TRBD1 (6 bases). CDR3 length: 13 amino acids. Trimming pared 2 bases from V and 3 bases from J, leaving 7 bases between. The germline CDR1 and CDR2 sequences are SGHDN and FVKESK. The CDR3 here is CASSQQGYYGYTF. CDR3 DNA sequence: TGTGCCAGCAGCCAACAGGGGTACTATGGCTACACCTTC.

The rearrangement uses TRBV20-1 and TRBJ2-5; D perhaps matches TRBD2 (5 bases). The germline V gene has CDR1 DFQATT and CDR2 SNEGSKA (reference sequence). CDR3 length: 13 amino acids. The V gene lost 3 bases and the J gene lost 3 bases, with 11 bases spanning the gap. The CDR3, as DNA: TGCAGTGCTAGGGGGAGAGCCAAAGAGACCCAGTACTTC. It yields the protein CSARGRAKETQYF.

The chain uses TRBV20-1 and TRBJ1-5; 7 bases match TRBD1. From germline, CDR1 is DFQATT and CDR2 SNEGSKA (reference sequence). The length of the CDR3 is 14 residues. Germline trimming cut 6 bases from V and 5 bases from J; bases unmatched to any gene: 10. The CDR3 sequence: CSAKGATSDQPQHF. The CDR3 nucleotides read TGCAGTGCCAAGGGGGCGACGAGCGATCAGCCCCAGCATTTT.

This clonotype showed up just a few times. The gene calls are TRBV12-3 or TRBV12-4 and TRBJ2-2, with 7 bases aligning to TRBD2. Unmatched junction bases numbered 3, after V lost 1 base and J lost 4 bases. The CDR3 runs 15 residues. The CDR3 region is CASSLVGGTTGELFF. CDR3 bases: TGTGCCAGCAGTTTAGTCGGGGGGACCACCGGGGAGCTGTTTTTT.

The chain recombines TRBV2 with TRBJ2-7, with D possibly being TRBD1 (6 bases). The V end lost 6 bases, the J end lost 2 bases, and 14 bases lay between the germline ends. The CDR3 has 14 amino acids. Germline V gene lookup returns CDR1 SNHLY and CDR2 FYNNEI. CDR3 sequence: CASRVDRFPYEQYF. CDR3 nucleotide sequence: TGTGCCAGCAGAGTCGACAGGTTCCCCTACGAGCAGTACTTC.